This T cell receptor beta chain is from a study of blood T cell repertoires in COVID-19. About the study: T cells, B-cell-depleted T cells, or PBMCs provided the cDNA or gDNA that served as material.

Trimming took 4 bases from V and 2 from J, leaving 17 bases between them. Germline V lookup: CDR1 MNHEY, CDR2 SVGEGT. The CDR3 length is 16 residues. The table came from immunoSEQ multiplex PCR; TCRdb's copy has only in-frame clones and leaves some out. This table holds more than 300,000 clones, about 91% found once. Sequencing input: peripheral blood. The chain couples TRBV6-2 or TRBV6-3 to TRBJ1-2; D not certain. The TCR originated in a woman in her twenties or thirties with COVID-19, enrolled during active disease. CDR3: CASSFDLWQRNYGYTF. The CDR3 coding sequence is TGTGCCAGCAGTTTTGACCTCTGGCAGAGGAACTATGGCTACACCTTC.